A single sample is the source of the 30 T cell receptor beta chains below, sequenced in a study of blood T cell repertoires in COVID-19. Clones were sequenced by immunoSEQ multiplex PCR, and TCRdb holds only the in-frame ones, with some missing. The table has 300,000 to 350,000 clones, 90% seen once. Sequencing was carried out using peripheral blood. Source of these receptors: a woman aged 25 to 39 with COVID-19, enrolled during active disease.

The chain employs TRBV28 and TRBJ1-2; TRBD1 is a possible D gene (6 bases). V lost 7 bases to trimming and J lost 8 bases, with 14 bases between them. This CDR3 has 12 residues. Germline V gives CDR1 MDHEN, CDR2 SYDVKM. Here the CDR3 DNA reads TGTGCCAGCAAGGGCAGGGGACGCGGCTACACCTTC. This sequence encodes CASKGRGRGYTF.

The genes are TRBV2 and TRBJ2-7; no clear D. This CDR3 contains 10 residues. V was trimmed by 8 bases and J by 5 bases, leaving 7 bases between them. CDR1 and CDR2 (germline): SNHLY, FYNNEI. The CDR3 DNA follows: TGTGCCAGCCTTGAGGACGAGCAGTACTTC. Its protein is CASLEDEQYF.

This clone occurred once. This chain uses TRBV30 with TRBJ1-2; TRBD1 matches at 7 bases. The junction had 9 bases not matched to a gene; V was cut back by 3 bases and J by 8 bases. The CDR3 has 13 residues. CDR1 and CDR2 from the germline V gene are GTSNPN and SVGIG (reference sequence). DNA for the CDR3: TGTGCCTGGAGCTTTGGGACAGTGAGGGGCTACACCTTC. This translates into CAWSFGTVRGYTF. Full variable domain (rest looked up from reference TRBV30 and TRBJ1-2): SQTIHQWPATLVQPVGSPLSLECTVEGTSNPNLYWYRQAAGRGLQLLFYSVGIGQISSEVPQNLSASRPQDRQFILSSKKLLLSDSGFYLCAWSFGTVRGYTFGSGTRLTVV.

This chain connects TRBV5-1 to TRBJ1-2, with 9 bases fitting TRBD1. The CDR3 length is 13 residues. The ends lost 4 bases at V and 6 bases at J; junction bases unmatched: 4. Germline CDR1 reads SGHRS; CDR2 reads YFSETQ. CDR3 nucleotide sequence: TGCGCCAGCAGCCCACAGGGGGCGGATGGCTACACCTTC. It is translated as CASSPQGADGYTF.

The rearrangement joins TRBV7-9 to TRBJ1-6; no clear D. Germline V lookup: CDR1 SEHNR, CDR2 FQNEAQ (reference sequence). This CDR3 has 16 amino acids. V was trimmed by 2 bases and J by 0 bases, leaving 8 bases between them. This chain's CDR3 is CASSLLVSSYNSPLHF. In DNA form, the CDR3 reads TGTGCCAGCAGCTTACTCGTGAGCTCCTATAATTCACCCCTCCACTTT.

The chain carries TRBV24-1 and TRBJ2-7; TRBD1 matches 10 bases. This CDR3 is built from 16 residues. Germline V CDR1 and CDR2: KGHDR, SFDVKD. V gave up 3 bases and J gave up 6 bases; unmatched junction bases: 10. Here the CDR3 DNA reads TGTGCCACCAGTGATCCACCCGGGACAGGGGAGAGCGAGCAGTACTTC. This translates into CATSDPPGTGESEQYF.

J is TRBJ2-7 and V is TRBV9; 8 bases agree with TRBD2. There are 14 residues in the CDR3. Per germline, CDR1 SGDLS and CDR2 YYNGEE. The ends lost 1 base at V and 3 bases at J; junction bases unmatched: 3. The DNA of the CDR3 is TGTGCCAGCAGCGTAAGTACTAGCGGCTACGAGCAGTACTTC. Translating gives CASSVSTSGYEQYF. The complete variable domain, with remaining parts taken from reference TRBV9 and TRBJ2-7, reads DSGVTQTPKHLITATGQRVTLRCSPRSGDLSVYWYQQSLDQGLQFLIQYYNGEERAKGNILERFSAQQFPDLHSELNLSSLELGDSALYFCASSVSTSGYEQYFGPGTRLTVT.

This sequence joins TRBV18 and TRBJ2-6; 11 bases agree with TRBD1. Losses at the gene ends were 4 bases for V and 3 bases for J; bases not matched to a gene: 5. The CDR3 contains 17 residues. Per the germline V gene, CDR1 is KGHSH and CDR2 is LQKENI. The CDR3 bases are TGTGCCAGCTCACTAGGACAGGGGGCGCTTGGGGCCAACGTCCTGACTTTC. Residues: CASSLGQGALGANVLTF.

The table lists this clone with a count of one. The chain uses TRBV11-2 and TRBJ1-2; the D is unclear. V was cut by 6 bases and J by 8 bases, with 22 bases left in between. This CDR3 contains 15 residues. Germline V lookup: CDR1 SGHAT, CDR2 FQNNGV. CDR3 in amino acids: CASSPTSSPLTGYTF. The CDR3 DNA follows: TGTGCCAGCAGTCCAACCTCTAGCCCACTCACGGGCTACACCTTC.

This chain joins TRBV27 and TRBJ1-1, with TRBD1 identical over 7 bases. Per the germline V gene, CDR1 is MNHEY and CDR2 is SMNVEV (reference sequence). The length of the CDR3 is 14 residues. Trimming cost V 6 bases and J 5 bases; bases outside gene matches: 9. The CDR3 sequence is CASRGQSPGTEAFF. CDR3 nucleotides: TGTGCCAGCAGGGGACAGTCCCCTGGGACTGAAGCTTTCTTT.

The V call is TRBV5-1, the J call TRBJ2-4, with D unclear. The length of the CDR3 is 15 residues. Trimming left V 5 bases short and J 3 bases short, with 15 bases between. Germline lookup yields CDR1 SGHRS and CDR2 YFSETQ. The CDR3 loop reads CASSSERTSKNIQYF. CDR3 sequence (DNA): TGCGCCAGCAGTTCTGAGCGAACCAGCAAAAACATTCAGTACTTC.

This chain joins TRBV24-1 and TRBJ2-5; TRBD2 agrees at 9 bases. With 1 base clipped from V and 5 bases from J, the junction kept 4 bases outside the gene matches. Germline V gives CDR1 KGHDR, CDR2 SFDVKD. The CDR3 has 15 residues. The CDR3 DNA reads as TGTGCCACCAGTGATTTAGCTAGCGGGAAGGAGACCCAGTACTTC. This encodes CATSDLASGKETQYF.

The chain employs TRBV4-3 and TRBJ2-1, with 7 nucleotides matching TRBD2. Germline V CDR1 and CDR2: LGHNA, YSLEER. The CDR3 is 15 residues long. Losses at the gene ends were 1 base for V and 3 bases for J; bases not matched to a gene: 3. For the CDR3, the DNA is TGCGCCAGCAGCCAAGCCGCGGGGGACTACAATGAGCAGTTCTTC. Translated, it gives CASSQAAGDYNEQFF.

Here the CDR3 DNA reads TGTGCCAGCAGCCAGGTAGCGGGAGGGCCCGGCTACGAGCAGTACTTC. Translating it yields CASSQVAGGPGYEQYF. The chain has TRBV3-1 (or the pseudogene TRBV3-2) and TRBJ2-7, with 11 positions matching TRBD2. CDR3 length: 16 residues. J lost 3 bases, V lost 3 bases, and 7 bases had no gene match. The germline CDR1 and CDR2 sequences are LGHDT and YNNKEL (reference sequence).

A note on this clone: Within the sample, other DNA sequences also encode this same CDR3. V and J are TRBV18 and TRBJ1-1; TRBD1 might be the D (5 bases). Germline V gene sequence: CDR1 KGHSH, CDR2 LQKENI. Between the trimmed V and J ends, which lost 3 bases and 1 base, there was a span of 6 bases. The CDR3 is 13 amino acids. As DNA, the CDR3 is TGTGCCAGCTCACCTCAGGGGAACACTGAAGCTTTCTTT. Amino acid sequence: CASSPQGNTEAFF.

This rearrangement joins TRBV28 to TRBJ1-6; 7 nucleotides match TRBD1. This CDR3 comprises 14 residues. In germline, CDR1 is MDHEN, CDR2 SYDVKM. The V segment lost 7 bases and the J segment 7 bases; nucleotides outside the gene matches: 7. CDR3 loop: CASTLTGLNSPLHF. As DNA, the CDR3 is TGTGCCAGCACCCTGACAGGGTTAAATTCACCCCTCCACTTT.

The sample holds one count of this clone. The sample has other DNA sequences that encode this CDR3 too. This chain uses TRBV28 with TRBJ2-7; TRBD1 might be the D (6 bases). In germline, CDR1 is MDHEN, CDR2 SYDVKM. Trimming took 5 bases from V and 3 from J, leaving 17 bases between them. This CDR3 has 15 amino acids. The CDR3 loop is CASSPRGGRGYEQYF. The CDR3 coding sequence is TGTGCCAGCAGTCCGCGAGGGGGTAGGGGCTACGAGCAGTACTTC.

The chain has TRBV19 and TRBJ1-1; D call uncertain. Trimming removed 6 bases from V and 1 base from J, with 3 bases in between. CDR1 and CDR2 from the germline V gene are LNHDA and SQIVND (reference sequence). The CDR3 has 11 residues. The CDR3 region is CASSRNTEAFF. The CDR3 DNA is TGTGCCAGTAGCAGGAACACTGAAGCTTTCTTT.

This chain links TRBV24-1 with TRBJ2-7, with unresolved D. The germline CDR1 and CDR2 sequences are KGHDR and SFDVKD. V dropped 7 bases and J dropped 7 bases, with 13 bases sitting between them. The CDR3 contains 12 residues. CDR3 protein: CATRRPGREQYF. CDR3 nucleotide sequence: TGTGCCACCAGGCGCCCAGGTAGGGAGCAGTACTTC.

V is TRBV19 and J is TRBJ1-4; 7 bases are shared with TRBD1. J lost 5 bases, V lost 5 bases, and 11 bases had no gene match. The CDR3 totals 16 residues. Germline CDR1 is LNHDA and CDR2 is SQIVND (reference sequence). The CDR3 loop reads CASSRFRQGGNEKLFF. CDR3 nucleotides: TGTGCCAGTAGTCGCTTCCGACAGGGAGGAAATGAAAAACTGTTTTTT.

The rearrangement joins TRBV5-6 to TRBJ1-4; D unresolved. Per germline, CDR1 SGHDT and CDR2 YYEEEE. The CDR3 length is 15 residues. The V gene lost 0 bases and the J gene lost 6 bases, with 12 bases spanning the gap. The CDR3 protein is CASSLDWRDDEKLFF. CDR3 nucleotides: TGTGCCAGCAGCTTGGATTGGAGGGATGATGAAAAACTGTTTTTT.

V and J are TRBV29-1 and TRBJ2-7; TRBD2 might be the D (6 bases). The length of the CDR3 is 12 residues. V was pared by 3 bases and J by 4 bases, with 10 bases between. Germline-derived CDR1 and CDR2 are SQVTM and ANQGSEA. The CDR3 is CSVEIAAYEQYF. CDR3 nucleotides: TGCAGCGTTGAGATAGCGGCGTACGAGCAGTACTTC.

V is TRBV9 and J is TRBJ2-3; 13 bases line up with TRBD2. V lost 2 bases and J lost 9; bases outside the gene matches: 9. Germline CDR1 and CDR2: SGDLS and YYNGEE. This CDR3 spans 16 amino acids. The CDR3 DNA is TGTGCCAGCAGCGTGGGACTAGCGGGACCTAGGGGCACGCAGTATTTT. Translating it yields CASSVGLAGPRGTQYF.

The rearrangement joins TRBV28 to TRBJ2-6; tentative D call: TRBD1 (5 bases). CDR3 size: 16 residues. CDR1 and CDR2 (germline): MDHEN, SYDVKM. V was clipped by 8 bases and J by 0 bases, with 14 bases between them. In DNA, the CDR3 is TGTGCCAGCCGGTCCCTAGGGGTCTCTGGGGCCAACGTCCTGACTTTC. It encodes CASRSLGVSGANVLTF.

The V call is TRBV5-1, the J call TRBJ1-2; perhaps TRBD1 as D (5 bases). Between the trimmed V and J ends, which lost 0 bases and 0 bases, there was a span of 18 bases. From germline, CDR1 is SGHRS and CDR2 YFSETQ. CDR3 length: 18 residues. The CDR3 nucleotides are TGCGCCAGCAGCTTGGAAGCGGGGATGGGACGGACTAACTATGGCTACACCTTC. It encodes CASSLEAGMGRTNYGYTF. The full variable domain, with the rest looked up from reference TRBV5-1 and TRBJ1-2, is KAGVTQTPRYLIKTRGQQVTLSCSPISGHRSVSWYQQTPGQGLQFLFEYFSETQRNKGNFPGRFSGRQFSNSRSEMNVSTLELGDSALYLCASSLEAGMGRTNYGYTFGSGTRLTVV.

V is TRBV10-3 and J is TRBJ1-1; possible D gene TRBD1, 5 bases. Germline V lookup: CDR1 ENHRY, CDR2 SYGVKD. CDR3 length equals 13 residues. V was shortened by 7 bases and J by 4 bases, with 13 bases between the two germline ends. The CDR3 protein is CAIKGQGGTEAFF. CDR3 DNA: TGTGCCATCAAGGGTCAGGGAGGCACTGAAGCTTTCTTT.

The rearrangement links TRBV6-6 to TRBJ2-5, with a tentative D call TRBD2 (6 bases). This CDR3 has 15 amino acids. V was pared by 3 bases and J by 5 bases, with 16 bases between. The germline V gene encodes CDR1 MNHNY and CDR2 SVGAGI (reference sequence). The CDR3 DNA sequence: TGTGCCAGCAGTTATGGAGGGATTAAGGTGGAGACCCAGTACTTC. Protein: CASSYGGIKVETQYF.

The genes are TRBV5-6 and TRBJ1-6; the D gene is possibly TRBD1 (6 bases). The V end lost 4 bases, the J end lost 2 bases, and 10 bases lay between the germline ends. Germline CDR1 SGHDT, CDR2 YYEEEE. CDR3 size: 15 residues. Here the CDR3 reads CASSQQGTYNSPLHF. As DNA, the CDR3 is TGTGCCAGCAGCCAACAGGGCACCTATAATTCACCCCTCCACTTT.

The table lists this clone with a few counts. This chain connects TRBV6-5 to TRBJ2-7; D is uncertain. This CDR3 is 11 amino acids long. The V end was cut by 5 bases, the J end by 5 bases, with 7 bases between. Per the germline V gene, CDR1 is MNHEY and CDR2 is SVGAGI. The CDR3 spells CASSRANEQYF. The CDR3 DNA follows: TGTGCCAGCAGTCGCGCCAACGAGCAGTACTTC.

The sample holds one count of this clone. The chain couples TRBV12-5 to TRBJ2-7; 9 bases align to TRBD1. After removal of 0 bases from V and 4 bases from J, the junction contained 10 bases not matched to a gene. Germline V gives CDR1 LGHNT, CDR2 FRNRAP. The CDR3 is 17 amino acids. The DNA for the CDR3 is TGTGCTAGTGGTTTGGTACCATATCCGGGACAGGGTTACGAGCAGTACTTC. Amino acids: CASGLVPYPGQGYEQYF.